One and the same sample provided the 7 T cell receptor beta chains below, sequenced in a study of T cell responses to AZD1222 COVID-19 vaccine. The repertoire was sequenced with immunoSEQ multiplex PCR; TCRdb's copy has only in-frame clones and lacks some. The repertoire holds tens of thousands of clones, 83% seen once, with over 40% in the top ten. The sequences come from peripheral blood, collected on day 0 of AZD1222 vaccination. Receptors originate from an adult in good health.

This clone appeared a single time. Within the sample, other DNA sequences also encode this same CDR3. The CDR3 DNA is TGTGCCAGCAGCCAAGAATCGGCAGGAGCTGGAAACACCATATATTTT. This sequence encodes CASSQESAGAGNTIYF. The chain uses TRBV3-1 (or the pseudogene TRBV3-2) and TRBJ1-3, with D uncertain. The germline V and J ends were trimmed by 0 bases and 2 bases, with 11 bases remaining between them. The CDR3 consists of 16 residues. Germline CDR1 reads LGHDT; CDR2 reads YNNKEL (reference sequence).

The V gene is TRBV19, the J gene TRBJ2-1, with TRBD1 matching 7 bases. V dropped 6 bases and J dropped 6; count of bases not matched to a gene: 14. This CDR3 spans 16 amino acids. CDR1 and CDR2 from the germline V gene are LNHDA and SQIVND (reference sequence). The CDR3 nucleotides read TGTGCCAGTAGGCAGCAAACAGGGGAGTGGGGCAATGAGCAGTTCTTC. Translating gives CASRQQTGEWGNEQFF.

V usage is TRBV4-1 and J usage is TRBJ1-1; TRBD1 aligns across 10 bases. V was clipped by 3 bases and J by 7 bases; unmatched bases: 8. The CDR3 spans 15 residues. Germline values: CDR1 MGHRA, CDR2 YSYEKL. The CDR3 DNA reads TGCGCCAGCAGCCAGCCAGGGACAGGGGATGGTGAAGCTTTCTTT. Translating gives CASSQPGTGDGEAFF.

This chain uses TRBV10-1 with TRBJ1-4, with D possibly matching TRBD1 (5 bases). Germline loops: CDR1 WNHNN, CDR2 SYGVQD (reference sequence). This CDR3 has 14 amino acids. Trimming left V 5 bases short and J 4 bases short, with 11 bases between. CDR3 nucleotides: TGCGCCAGCAGTCAGGGTCCTGGTAATGAAAAACTGTTTTTT. The encoded protein is CASSQGPGNEKLFF.

The rearrangement uses TRBV15 and TRBJ1-4, with 7 nucleotides matching TRBD1. This CDR3 spans 16 amino acids. Germline CDR1 and CDR2: LNHNV and YYDKDF (reference sequence). Losses at the gene ends were 4 bases for V and 2 bases for J; bases not matched to a gene: 7. The CDR3 nucleotides read TGTGCCACCAGCACCAGACAGGGCTTGACTAATGAAAAACTGTTTTTT. It encodes CATSTRQGLTNEKLFF.

The rearrangement uses TRBV27 and TRBJ1-1; a possible D gene is TRBD1 (5 bases). Trimming stripped 5 bases from V and 0 bases from J, with 7 bases between. The germline gives CDR1 MNHEY, CDR2 SMNVEV (reference sequence). The length of the CDR3 is 13 residues. CDR3 region: CASSVRVNTEAFF. The CDR3 DNA is TGTGCCAGCAGTGTCAGGGTGAACACTGAAGCTTTCTTT.

The J gene is TRBJ1-2, the V gene TRBV5-4; D uncertain. The CDR3 spans 12 residues. Trimming removed 2 bases at V and 6 bases at J, with 8 bases between. Germline V gene lookup returns CDR1 SGHNT and CDR2 YYREEE (reference sequence). CDR3 bases: TGTGCCAGCAGCTTCCGACATGATGGCTACACCTTC. Protein sequence: CASSFRHDGYTF.